Here is one T cell receptor beta chain with its context. Its cognate antigen is unknown. This specimen comes from a study of shared clonotypes between healthy human individuals. Each subset's genomic DNA was split evenly across several immunoSEQ plates. The authors' processing: ImmunoSEQ yielded junction-only sequences lacking quality scores, so filtering differed. Assay used: immunoSEQ multiplex PCR; TCRdb lists only in-frame clones, some missing. D and trimming come from the DNA, and the V and J calls and clone size come from that table. The table includes around 2.5 million clones, under 95% detected once. V trimming: 2 bases; J trimming: 3 bases; junction bases outside the gene matches: 7. There are 15 residues in the CDR3. Germline CDR1 is MNHEY and CDR2 is SMNVEV (reference sequence). Overall study findings and caveats: Clonotypes shared by all four sorted-subset donors had higher generation probabilities than non-shared clonotypes. Tissues were not sampled, only blood, and their repertoires likely differ.

The TCR sequence derives from a man aged 18 to 30 in good health. Some clones in this sample may be carry-over from other donors' samples. The chain has TRBV27 and TRBJ2-7; TRBD2 matches 7 bases. Sequencing was carried out using naive CD4+ T cells from PBMCs. This sample's subset: CD45RA+ positively selected. The CDR3 DNA reads TGTGCCAGCAGTTTAGACGGCGGGGGTAACTACGAGCAGTACTTC. Translated, it gives CASSLDGGGNYEQYF.